Presented here are 11 T cell receptor beta chains from one specimen sequenced in a study of OX40 agonist ivuxolimab in advanced cancers. Some clones are missing from TCRdb's copy, which holds only in-frame ones; the method was immunoSEQ multiplex PCR. The profile shows some 20,000 clones, roughly 82% of them singletons. Here the sequenced sample was CD4+ or CD8+ T cells sorted from blood, taken in a trial of the OX40 agonist ivuxolimab. These receptors were collected from an adult with an advanced solid tumor such as melanoma, head and neck, liver or kidney cancer.

The rearrangement links TRBV19 to TRBJ2-1; 8 bases fit TRBD2. This CDR3 is built from 15 residues. Germline loops: CDR1 LNHDA, CDR2 SQIVND (reference sequence). V was pared by 9 bases and J by 0 bases, with 7 bases of the junction left unmatched. CDR3 nucleotide sequence: TGTGCCAGCCGCCAGCGGGGGAGCTCCTACAATGAGCAGTTCTTC. Translating it yields CASRQRGSSYNEQFF. Full variable domain (rest looked up from reference TRBV19 and TRBJ2-1): DGGITQSPKYLFRKEGQNVTLSCEQNLNHDAMYWYRQDPGQGLRLIYYSQIVNDFQKGDIAEGYSVSREKKESFPLTVTSAQKNPTAFYLCASRQRGSSYNEQFFGPGTRLTVL.

This clone has only a few counts. The genes are TRBV25-1 and TRBJ1-6, with TRBD1 matching over 7 bases. From germline, CDR1 is MGHDK and CDR2 SYGVNS. There are 13 residues in the CDR3. After removal of 7 bases from V and 8 bases from J, the junction contained 5 bases not matched to a gene. The CDR3 region is CASNPRGDSPLHF. The CDR3 DNA is TGTGCCAGCAATCCCAGGGGGGATTCACCCCTCCACTTT. Drawing the rest from reference TRBV25-1 and TRBJ1-6, the complete variable domain is EADIYQTPRYLVIGTGKKITLECSQTMGHDKMYWYQQDPGMELHLIHYSYGVNSTEKGDLSSESTVSRIRTEHFPLTLESARPSHTSQYLCASNPRGDSPLHFGNGTRLTVT.

The rearrangement uses TRBV19 and TRBJ1-3; unclear D gene. The V gene's germline CDR1 is LNHDA and CDR2 SQIVND (reference sequence). The CDR3 runs 16 residues. The germline V and J ends were trimmed by 7 bases and 1 base, with 17 bases remaining between them. CDR3 sequence (DNA): TGTGCCAGTACCCGAGAAGGAGACGTGTCTGGAAACACCATATATTTT. It translates to CASTREGDVSGNTIYF.

The chain joins TRBV28 to TRBJ1-5; TRBD1 agrees at 10 bases. The CDR3 loop spans 16 amino acids. V shed 5 bases and J 0 bases; nucleotides not matched to a gene: 4. From germline, CDR1 is MDHEN and CDR2 SYDVKM. DNA for the CDR3: TGTGCCAGCAGTCCCCGGGACAGGGGTAGCAATCAGCCCCAGCATTTT. Translation: CASSPRDRGSNQPQHF. Full variable domain (outside the CDR3, taken from reference TRBV28 and TRBJ1-5): DVKVTQSSRYLVKRTGEKVFLECVQDMDHENMFWYRQDPGLGLRLIYFSYDVKMKEKGDIPEGYSVSREKKERFSLILESASTNQTSMYLCASSPRDRGSNQPQHFGDGTRLSIL.

The rearrangement joins TRBV7-9 to TRBJ2-7, with a tentative D call TRBD2 (6 bases). The germline gives CDR1 SEHNR, CDR2 FQNEAQ (reference sequence). The CDR3 is made up of 14 amino acids. Deletions cut 7 bases from V and 1 base from J, with 14 bases between. In DNA form, the CDR3 reads TGTGCCAGCACCGCTACGGGGGTTTCCTACGAGCAGTACTTC. This encodes CASTATGVSYEQYF.

The V call is TRBV27, the J call TRBJ2-2, with 9 bases that match TRBD1. V was clipped by 0 bases and J by 3 bases; unmatched bases: 11. There are 19 residues in the CDR3. The germline CDR1 and CDR2 sequences are MNHEY and SMNVEV (reference sequence). The CDR3 bases are TGTGCCAGCAGTTTATCCTTCCTTACAGGGGGCGCGTACACCGGGGAGCTGTTTTTT. Encoded protein: CASSLSFLTGGAYTGELFF.

The chain has TRBV7-2 and TRBJ2-2; D could derive from TRBD1 or TRBD2 (5 bases each). The V end was cut by 0 bases, the J end by 5 bases, with 10 bases between. Per the germline V gene, CDR1 is SGHTA and CDR2 is FQGNSA. The length of the CDR3 is 15 residues. CDR3 DNA: TGTGCCAGCAGCTTAGCGAGAGGGGCGACCGGGGAGCTGTTTTTT. It specifies CASSLARGATGELFF.

This rearrangement joins TRBV7-2 to TRBJ2-4; a weak D match, TRBD2 (5 bases). The length of the CDR3 is 15 residues. V shed 1 base and J shed 4 bases, with 11 bases lying between them. CDR1 is SGHTA and CDR2 is FQGNSA in the germline V gene. CDR3 region: CASSLGPKRKNIQYF. The DNA for the CDR3 is TGTGCCAGCAGCTTAGGTCCCAAGCGGAAAAACATTCAGTACTTC.

This clone appeared once. CDR3: CASTPRGGRYTEAFF. The CDR3 DNA sequence: TGTGCCAGCACCCCTAGGGGGGGGAGGTACACTGAAGCTTTCTTT. The V and J genes are TRBV7-8 and TRBJ1-1; D might be TRBD1 (6 bases). Germline-derived CDR1 and CDR2 are SGHVS and FQNEAQ. The CDR3 sequence is 15 residues long. V shed 7 bases and J shed 3 bases, with 18 bases lying between them.

This clone occurred a few times. The chain joins TRBV11-1 to TRBJ2-7, with TRBD1 matching 8 bases. The junction had 1 base not matched to a gene; V was cut back by 5 bases and J by 1 base. Germline V CDR1 and CDR2: SGHAT, FQDESV (reference sequence). CDR3 size: 13 residues. CDR3 in DNA: TGTGCCAGCAGCCGGGACAGGTCCTACGAGCAGTACTTC. It specifies CASSRDRSYEQYF. Combining the CDR3 with reference TRBV11-1 and TRBJ2-7 gives the whole variable domain EAEVAQSPRYKITEKSQAVAFWCDPISGHATLYWYRQILGQGPELLVQFQDESVVDDSQLPKDRFSAERLKGVDSTLKIQPAELGDSAMYLCASSRDRSYEQYFGPGTRLTVT.

J is TRBJ1-5 and V is TRBV2; D is ambiguous. CDR1 SNHLY and CDR2 FYNNEI come from the germline V gene. The CDR3 sequence is 14 residues long. The ends were cut back, 4 bases at V and 5 bases at J, with 12 bases in the middle. The CDR3 sequence is CASSGPARDQPQHF. Here the CDR3 DNA reads TGTGCCAGCAGTGGGCCTGCTCGGGATCAGCCCCAGCATTTT.